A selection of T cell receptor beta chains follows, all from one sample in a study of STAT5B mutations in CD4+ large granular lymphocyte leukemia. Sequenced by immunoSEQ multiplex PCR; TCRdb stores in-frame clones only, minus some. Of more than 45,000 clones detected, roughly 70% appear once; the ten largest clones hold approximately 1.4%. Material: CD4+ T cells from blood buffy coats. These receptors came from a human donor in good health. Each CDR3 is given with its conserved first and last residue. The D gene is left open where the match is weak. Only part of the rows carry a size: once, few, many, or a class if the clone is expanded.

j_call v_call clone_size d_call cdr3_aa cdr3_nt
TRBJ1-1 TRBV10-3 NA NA CAISGARANTEAFF TGTGCCATCAGTGGGGCGCGGGCGAACACTGAAGCTTTCTTT
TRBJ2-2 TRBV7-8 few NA CASSLAGSGELFF TGTGCCAGCAGCTTGGCCGGCAGCGGGGAGCTGTTTTTT
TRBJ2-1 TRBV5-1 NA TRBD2 CASSPSGGFSNEQFF TGCGCCAGCAGTCCAAGCGGGGGCTTCAGTAATGAGCAGTTCTTC
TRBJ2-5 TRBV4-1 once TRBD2 CASSQERGGTQYF TGCGCCAGCAGCCAAGAACGGGGGGGGACCCAGTACTTC
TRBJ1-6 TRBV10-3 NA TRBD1 CAIRGGTGKSPLHF TGTGCCATCAGGGGAGGGACAGGGAAATCACCCCTCCACTTT
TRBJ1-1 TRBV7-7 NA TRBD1 CDSPFSSGFTGGSIEAFF TGTGACAGCCCTTTTAGCAGCGGGTTTACAGGGGGTTCGATTGAAGCTTTCTTT
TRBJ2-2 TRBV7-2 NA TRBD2 CASSLKAGGPTGELFF TGTGCCAGCAGCTTAAAAGCGGGGGGCCCCACCGGGGAGCTGTTTTTT
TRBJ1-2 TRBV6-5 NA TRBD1 CASSRDRGANYGYTF TGTGCCAGCAGCCGGGACAGGGGCGCCAACTATGGCTACACCTTC
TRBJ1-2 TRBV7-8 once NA CASRGESDYGYTF TGTGCCAGCCGGGGGGAGAGCGACTATGGCTACACCTTC
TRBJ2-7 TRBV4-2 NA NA CASSQDVGRAYEQYF TGTGCCAGCAGCCAAGATGTGGGACGGGCCTACGAGCAGTACTTC
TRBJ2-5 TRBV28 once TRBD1 CASSEQTGAWETQYF TGTGCCAGCAGTGAGCAGACAGGGGCGTGGGAGACCCAGTACTTC
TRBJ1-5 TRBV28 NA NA CASSFSTGQLDHSNQPQHF TGTGCCAGCAGTTTTAGTACCGGACAGCTAGATCATAGCAATCAGCCCCAGCATTTT
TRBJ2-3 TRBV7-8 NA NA CASSSGLSRGTQYF TGTGCCAGCAGCTCCGGACTGAGCCGGGGTACGCAGTATTTT
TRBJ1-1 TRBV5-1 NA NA CASGEVGGTEAFF TGCGCCAGCGGCGAGGTGGGGGGCACTGAAGCTTTCTTT
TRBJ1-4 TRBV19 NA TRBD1 CASSSQGLANEKLFF TGTGCCAGTAGTTCACAGGGGCTGGCTAATGAAAAACTGTTTTTT
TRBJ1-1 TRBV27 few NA CASSLRGEWGEAFF TGTGCCAGCAGTTTGCGAGGGGAGTGGGGTGAAGCTTTCTTT
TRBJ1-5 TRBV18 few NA CASSPRGTDQPQHF TGTGCCAGCTCACCAAGGGGAACGGATCAGCCCCAGCATTTT
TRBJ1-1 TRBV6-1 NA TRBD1 CASSGGQGLYTEAFF TGTGCCAGCAGTGGGGGACAGGGATTGTACACTGAAGCTTTCTTT
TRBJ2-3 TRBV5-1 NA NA CASSLGISDTDTQYF TGCGCCAGCAGCTTGGGGATTAGCGACACAGATACGCAGTATTTT
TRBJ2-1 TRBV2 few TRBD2 CASSEARTSGEQFF TGTGCCAGCAGTGAAGCTAGGACTAGCGGGGAGCAGTTCTTC
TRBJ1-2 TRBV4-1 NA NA CASSQAETNYGYTF TGCGCCAGCAGCCAAGCCGAAACGAACTATGGCTACACCTTC
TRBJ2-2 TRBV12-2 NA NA CASRLEWASGGQRANTGELFF TGTGCAAGTCGCTTAGAGTGGGCTAGCGGGGGCCAGAGAGCGAACACCGGGGAGCTGTTTTTT
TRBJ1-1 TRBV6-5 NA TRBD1 CASRDRNTEAFF TGTGCCAGCCGGGACAGGAACACTGAAGCTTTCTTT
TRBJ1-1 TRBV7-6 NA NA CASSRQPSNTEAFF TGTGCCAGCAGCCGACAGCCTTCCAACACTGAAGCTTTCTTT
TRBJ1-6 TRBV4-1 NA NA CASSQDSGTYSDSPLHF TGCGCCAGCAGCCAAGATTCCGGGACATACTCGGATTCACCCCTCCACTTT
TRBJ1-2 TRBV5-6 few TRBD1 CASSSGTGWWYGYTF TGTGCCAGCAGTTCCGGGACAGGGTGGTGGTATGGCTACACCTTC
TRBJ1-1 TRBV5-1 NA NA CASSLGGVPEAFF TGCGCCAGCAGCTTGGGAGGGGTCCCTGAAGCTTTCTTT
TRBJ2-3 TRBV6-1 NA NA CASSGRAGVVDTQYF TGTGCCAGCAGCGGTCGGGCAGGGGTGGTAGATACGCAGTATTTT
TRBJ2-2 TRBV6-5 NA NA CASSYSFFMLGGELFF TGTGCCAGCAGTTACTCGTTTTTTATGCTTGGCGGGGAGCTGTTTTTT